A selection of T cell receptor beta chains follows, all from one sample in a study of CD8 T cells in Susac syndrome. From the immunoSEQ multiplex PCR reads, TCRdb called clonotypes with MiXCR, one entry per CDR3 protein. The sample includes some 240,000 distinct CDR3 sequences, less than 96% of them seen just once. Sequenced sample: CD4+ T cells from PBMCs. The receptors were sampled from a human donor with Susac syndrome. Each CDR3 is given with its conserved first and last residue. Fields, in order: D gene, J gene, clone size, V gene, CDR3 protein, CDR3 DNA. D genes are given only for firm matches. Rows may omit the clone size; those that give it use once, few, many or a size class.

D gene: TRBD2; J gene: TRBJ2-1; clone size: .; V gene: TRBV3-1; CDR3 protein: CASSHSSGSYEQFF; CDR3 DNA: TGTGCCAGCAGCCATAGTAGCGGGAGCTATGAGCAGTTCTTC
D gene: TRBD1; J gene: TRBJ2-2; clone size: .; V gene: TRBV3-1; CDR3 protein: CASSQVPTGVPGELFF; CDR3 DNA: TGTGCCAGCAGCCAAGTCCCCACAGGGGTTCCCGGGGAGCTGTTTTTT
D gene: .; J gene: TRBJ1-4; clone size: .; V gene: TRBV29-1; CDR3 protein: CSVSRYNEKLFF; CDR3 DNA: TGCAGCGTTAGCAGATACAATGAAAAACTGTTTTTT
D gene: .; J gene: TRBJ1-1; clone size: .; V gene: TRBV9; CDR3 protein: CASSVAGANTEAFF; CDR3 DNA: TGTGCCAGCAGCGTAGCGGGCGCGAACACTGAAGCTTTCTTT
D gene: .; J gene: TRBJ2-3; clone size: once; V gene: TRBV12-3/TRBV12-4; CDR3 protein: CATRRQADTQYF; CDR3 DNA: TGTGCCACACGAAGACAAGCAGATACGCAGTATTTT
D gene: .; J gene: TRBJ1-1; clone size: .; V gene: TRBV28; CDR3 protein: CASIQSGSLNTEAFF; CDR3 DNA: TGTGCCAGCATTCAATCAGGGTCATTGAACACTGAAGCTTTCTTT
D gene: TRBD1; J gene: TRBJ2-7; clone size: .; V gene: TRBV11-3; CDR3 protein: CASSLRQGPLEEQYF; CDR3 DNA: TGTGCCAGCAGCTTGAGACAGGGTCCCCTTGAGGAGCAGTACTTC
D gene: TRBD1; J gene: TRBJ1-2; clone size: .; V gene: TRBV7-9; CDR3 protein: CASSIRDRLFF; CDR3 DNA: TGTGCCAGCAGCATCCGGGACAGGCTTTTCTTC
D gene: .; J gene: TRBJ2-1; clone size: .; V gene: TRBV5-6; CDR3 protein: CASSLAVNEQFF; CDR3 DNA: TGTGCCAGCAGCTTGGCCGTAAATGAGCAGTTCTTC
D gene: TRBD1; J gene: TRBJ2-7; clone size: .; V gene: TRBV29-1; CDR3 protein: CSVGGDSQYEQYF; CDR3 DNA: TGCAGCGTTGGAGGGGACAGTCAATACGAGCAGTACTTC
D gene: TRBD1; J gene: TRBJ2-1; clone size: .; V gene: TRBV29-1; CDR3 protein: CSVAWDRYNEQFF; CDR3 DNA: TGCAGCGTTGCGTGGGACAGATACAATGAGCAGTTCTTC
D gene: TRBD2; J gene: TRBJ2-7; clone size: .; V gene: TRBV30; CDR3 protein: CAWSDTGTSGSSYEQYF; CDR3 DNA: TGTGCCTGGAGTGATACCGGGACTAGCGGTTCATCCTACGAGCAGTACTTC
D gene: .; J gene: TRBJ1-2; clone size: .; V gene: TRBV13; CDR3 protein: CASSLVSPVGGYTF; CDR3 DNA: TGTGCCAGCAGCTTAGTATCCCCCGTGGGAGGCTACACCTTC
D gene: TRBD2; J gene: TRBJ2-2; clone size: .; V gene: TRBV6-2/TRBV6-3; CDR3 protein: CASSPRLAGVRNTGELFF; CDR3 DNA: TGTGCCAGCTCCCCAAGGCTAGCGGGAGTTCGTAACACCGGGGAGCTGTTTTTT
D gene: TRBD1; J gene: TRBJ1-2; clone size: .; V gene: TRBV4-2; CDR3 protein: CASSPRRGDRAYGYTF; CDR3 DNA: TGTGCCAGCAGCCCACGCAGGGGGGACAGGGCCTATGGCTACACCTTC
D gene: .; J gene: TRBJ1-2; clone size: .; V gene: TRBV20-1; CDR3 protein: CSGASFDGYTF; CDR3 DNA: TGCAGTGGAGCCAGCTTTGACGGCTACACCTTC
D gene: .; J gene: TRBJ2-7; clone size: .; V gene: TRBV4-1; CDR3 protein: CASSQVKFGSLGIEQYF; CDR3 DNA: TGCGCCAGCAGCCAAGTAAAGTTCGGCAGTTTGGGAATCGAGCAGTACTTC
D gene: TRBD2; J gene: TRBJ2-7; clone size: .; V gene: TRBV29-1; CDR3 protein: CSVDRVSAGGPHGGEQYF; CDR3 DNA: TGCAGCGTTGACAGGGTATCGGCGGGAGGGCCTCATGGGGGGGAGCAGTACTTC
D gene: .; J gene: TRBJ2-7; clone size: .; V gene: TRBV5-1; CDR3 protein: CASSTGGSSYEQYF; CDR3 DNA: TGCGCCAGCAGTACAGGTGGGAGCTCCTACGAGCAGTACTTC
D gene: .; J gene: TRBJ2-7; clone size: .; V gene: TRBV9; CDR3 protein: CASSVAQLPEQYF; CDR3 DNA: TGTGCCAGCAGCGTAGCTCAGCTTCCCGAGCAGTACTTC
D gene: TRBD1; J gene: TRBJ1-2; clone size: once; V gene: TRBV7-3; CDR3 protein: CASSLSSDRAGGYTF; CDR3 DNA: TGTGCCAGCAGCTTATCATCGGACAGGGCGGGTGGCTACACCTTC
D gene: .; J gene: TRBJ2-1; clone size: .; V gene: TRBV28; CDR3 protein: CASSWVYGTYNEQFF; CDR3 DNA: TGTGCCAGCAGTTGGGTGTACGGAACCTACAATGAGCAGTTCTTC
D gene: .; J gene: TRBJ2-7; clone size: .; V gene: TRBV5-1; CDR3 protein: CASSDSPGSSYEQYF; CDR3 DNA: TGCGCCAGCAGCGATTCCCCGGGAAGCTCCTACGAGCAGTACTTC
D gene: TRBD1; J gene: TRBJ1-5; clone size: .; V gene: TRBV7-6; CDR3 protein: CASRAGTASNQPQHF; CDR3 DNA: TGTGCCAGCAGAGCCGGGACAGCTAGCAATCAGCCCCAGCATTTT
D gene: .; J gene: TRBJ1-4; clone size: .; V gene: TRBV7-9; CDR3 protein: CASSFSPSREKLFF; CDR3 DNA: TGTGCCAGCAGCTTCTCTCCCAGCAGGGAAAAACTGTTTTTT
D gene: .; J gene: TRBJ1-2; clone size: .; V gene: TRBV12-3/TRBV12-4; CDR3 protein: CASSFPGKHYGYTF; CDR3 DNA: TGTGCCAGCAGTTTTCCAGGGAAACACTATGGCTACACCTTC
D gene: TRBD2; J gene: TRBJ2-1; clone size: .; V gene: TRBV12-3/TRBV12-4; CDR3 protein: CASSLWLAGGDEQFF; CDR3 DNA: TGTGCCAGCAGTTTGTGGCTAGCGGGAGGGGATGAGCAGTTCTTC
D gene: TRBD1; J gene: TRBJ2-1; clone size: .; V gene: TRBV27; CDR3 protein: CASSPIDRANEQFF; CDR3 DNA: TGTGCCAGCAGTCCGATTGACAGGGCCAATGAGCAGTTCTTC
D gene: .; J gene: TRBJ2-6; clone size: .; V gene: TRBV9; CDR3 protein: CASSVTTDFSGANVLTF; CDR3 DNA: TGTGCCAGCAGCGTAACCACAGATTTCTCTGGGGCCAACGTCCTGACTTTC